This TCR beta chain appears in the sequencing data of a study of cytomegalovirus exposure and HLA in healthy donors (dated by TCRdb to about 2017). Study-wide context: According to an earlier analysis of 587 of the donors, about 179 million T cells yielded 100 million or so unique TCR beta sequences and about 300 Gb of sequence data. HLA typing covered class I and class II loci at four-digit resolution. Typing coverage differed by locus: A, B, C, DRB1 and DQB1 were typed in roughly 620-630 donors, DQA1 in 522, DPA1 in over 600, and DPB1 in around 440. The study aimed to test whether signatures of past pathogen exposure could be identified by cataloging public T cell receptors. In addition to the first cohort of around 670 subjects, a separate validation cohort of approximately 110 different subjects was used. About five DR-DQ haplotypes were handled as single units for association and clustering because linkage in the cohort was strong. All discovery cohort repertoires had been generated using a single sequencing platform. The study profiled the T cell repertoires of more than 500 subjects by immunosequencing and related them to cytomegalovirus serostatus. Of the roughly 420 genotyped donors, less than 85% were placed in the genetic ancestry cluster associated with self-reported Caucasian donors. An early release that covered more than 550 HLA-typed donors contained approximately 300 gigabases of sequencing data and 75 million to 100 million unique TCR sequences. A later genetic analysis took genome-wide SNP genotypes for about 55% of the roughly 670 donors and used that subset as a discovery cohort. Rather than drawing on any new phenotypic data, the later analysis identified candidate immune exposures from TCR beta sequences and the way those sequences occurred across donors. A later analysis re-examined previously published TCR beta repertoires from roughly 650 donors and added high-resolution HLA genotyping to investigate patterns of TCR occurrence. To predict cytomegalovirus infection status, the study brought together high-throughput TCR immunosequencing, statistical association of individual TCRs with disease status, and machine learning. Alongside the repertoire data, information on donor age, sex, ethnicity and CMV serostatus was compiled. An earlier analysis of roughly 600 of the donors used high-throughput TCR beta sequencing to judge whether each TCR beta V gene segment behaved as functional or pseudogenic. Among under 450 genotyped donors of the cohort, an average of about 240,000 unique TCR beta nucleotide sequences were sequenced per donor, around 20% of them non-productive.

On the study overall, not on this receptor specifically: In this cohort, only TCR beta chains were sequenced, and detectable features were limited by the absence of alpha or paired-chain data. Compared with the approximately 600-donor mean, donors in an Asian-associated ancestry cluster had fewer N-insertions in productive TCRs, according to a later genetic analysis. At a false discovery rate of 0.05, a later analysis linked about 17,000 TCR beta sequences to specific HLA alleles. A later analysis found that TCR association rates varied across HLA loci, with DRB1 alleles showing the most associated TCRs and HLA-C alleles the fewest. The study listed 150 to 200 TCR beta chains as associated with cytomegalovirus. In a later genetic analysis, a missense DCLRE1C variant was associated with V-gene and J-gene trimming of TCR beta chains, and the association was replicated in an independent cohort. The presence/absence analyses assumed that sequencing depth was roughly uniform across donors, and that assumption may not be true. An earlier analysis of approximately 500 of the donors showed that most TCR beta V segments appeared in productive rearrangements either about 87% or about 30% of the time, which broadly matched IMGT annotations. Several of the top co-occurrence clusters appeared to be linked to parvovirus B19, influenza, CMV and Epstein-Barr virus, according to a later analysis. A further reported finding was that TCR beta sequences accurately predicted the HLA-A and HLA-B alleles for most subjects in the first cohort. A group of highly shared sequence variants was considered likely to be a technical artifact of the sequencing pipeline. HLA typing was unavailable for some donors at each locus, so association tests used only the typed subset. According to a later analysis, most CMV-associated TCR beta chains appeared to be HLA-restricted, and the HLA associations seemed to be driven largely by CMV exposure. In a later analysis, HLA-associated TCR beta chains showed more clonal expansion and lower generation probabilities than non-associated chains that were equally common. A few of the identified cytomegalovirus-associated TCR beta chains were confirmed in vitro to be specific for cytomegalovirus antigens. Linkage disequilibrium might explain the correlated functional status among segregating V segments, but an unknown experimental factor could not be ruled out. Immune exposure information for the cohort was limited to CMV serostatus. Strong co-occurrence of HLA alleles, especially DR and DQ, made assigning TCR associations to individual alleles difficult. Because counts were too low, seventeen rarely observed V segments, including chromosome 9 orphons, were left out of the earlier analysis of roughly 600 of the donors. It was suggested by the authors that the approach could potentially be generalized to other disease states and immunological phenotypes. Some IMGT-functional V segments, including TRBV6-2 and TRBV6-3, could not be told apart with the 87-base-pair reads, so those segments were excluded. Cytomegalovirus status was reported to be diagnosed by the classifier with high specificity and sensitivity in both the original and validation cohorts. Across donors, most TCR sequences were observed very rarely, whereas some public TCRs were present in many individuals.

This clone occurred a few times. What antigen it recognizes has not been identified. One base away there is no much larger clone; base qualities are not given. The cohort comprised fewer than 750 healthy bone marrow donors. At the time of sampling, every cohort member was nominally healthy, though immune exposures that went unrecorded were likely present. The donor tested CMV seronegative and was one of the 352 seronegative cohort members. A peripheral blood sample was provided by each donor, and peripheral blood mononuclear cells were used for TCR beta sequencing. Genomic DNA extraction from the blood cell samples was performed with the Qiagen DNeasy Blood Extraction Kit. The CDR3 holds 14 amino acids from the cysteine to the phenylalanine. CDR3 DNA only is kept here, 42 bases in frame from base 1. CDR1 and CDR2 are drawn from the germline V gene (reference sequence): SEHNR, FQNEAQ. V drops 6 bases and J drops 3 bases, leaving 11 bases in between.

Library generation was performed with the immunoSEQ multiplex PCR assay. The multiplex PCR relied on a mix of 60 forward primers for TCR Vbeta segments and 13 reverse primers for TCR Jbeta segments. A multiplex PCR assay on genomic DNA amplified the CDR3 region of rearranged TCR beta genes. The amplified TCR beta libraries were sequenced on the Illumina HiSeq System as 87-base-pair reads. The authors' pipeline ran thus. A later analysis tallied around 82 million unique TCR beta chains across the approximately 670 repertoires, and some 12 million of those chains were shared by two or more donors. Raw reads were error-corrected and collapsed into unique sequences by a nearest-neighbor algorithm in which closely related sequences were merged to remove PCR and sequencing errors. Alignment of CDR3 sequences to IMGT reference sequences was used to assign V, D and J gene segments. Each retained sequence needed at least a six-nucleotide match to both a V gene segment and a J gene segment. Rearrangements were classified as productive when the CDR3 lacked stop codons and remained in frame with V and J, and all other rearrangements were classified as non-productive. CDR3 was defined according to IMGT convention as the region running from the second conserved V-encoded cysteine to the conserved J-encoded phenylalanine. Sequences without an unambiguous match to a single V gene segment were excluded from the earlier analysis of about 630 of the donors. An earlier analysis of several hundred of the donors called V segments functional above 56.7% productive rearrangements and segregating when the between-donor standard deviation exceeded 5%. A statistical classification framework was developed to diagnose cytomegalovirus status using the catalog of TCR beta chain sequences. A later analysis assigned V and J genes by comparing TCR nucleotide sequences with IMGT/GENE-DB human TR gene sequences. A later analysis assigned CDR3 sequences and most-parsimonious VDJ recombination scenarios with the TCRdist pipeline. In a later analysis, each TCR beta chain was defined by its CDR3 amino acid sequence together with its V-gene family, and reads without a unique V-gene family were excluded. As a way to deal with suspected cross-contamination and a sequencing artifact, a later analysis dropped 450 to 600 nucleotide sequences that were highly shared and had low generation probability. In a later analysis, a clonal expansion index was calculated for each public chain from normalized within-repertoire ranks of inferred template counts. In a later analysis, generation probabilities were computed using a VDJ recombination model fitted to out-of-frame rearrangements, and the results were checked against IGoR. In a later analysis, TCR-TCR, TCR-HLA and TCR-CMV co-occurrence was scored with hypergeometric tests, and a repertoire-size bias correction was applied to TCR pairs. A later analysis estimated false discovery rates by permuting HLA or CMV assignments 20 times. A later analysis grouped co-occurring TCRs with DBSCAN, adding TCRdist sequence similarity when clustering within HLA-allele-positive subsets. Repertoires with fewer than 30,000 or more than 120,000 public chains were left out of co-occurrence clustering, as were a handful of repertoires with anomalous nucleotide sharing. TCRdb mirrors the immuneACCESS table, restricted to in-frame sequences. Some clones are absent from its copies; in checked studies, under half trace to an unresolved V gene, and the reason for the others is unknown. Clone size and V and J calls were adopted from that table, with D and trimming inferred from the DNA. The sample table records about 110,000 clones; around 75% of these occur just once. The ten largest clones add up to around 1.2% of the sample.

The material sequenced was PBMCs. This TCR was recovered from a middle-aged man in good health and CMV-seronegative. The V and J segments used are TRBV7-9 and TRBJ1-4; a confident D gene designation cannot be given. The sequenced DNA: TGTGCCAGCAGGGAAGACTTGGCTAATGAAAAACTGTTTTTT. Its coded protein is CASREDLANEKLFF.